Below, one TCR beta chain is given with its context. In the study's own analysis: Counts of nucleated cells, estimated from reference gene primer amplification, were obtained. Measured with immunoSEQ multiplex PCR; TCRdb has only the in-frame clones, and not every one. V, J and clone size are taken as reported in that table, and D and trimming were inferred from the DNA itself. The table shows 250,000 to 300,000 clones, with over 75% occurring only once. The V gene's germline CDR1 is SGHRS and CDR2 YFSETQ. The CDR3 covers 14 residues. The junction had 7 bases not matched to a gene; V was cut back by 4 bases and J by 5 bases. This specimen belongs to a study of blood T cell repertoires in COVID-19.

The receptor's source is a woman aged 50 to 60 who had recovered from COVID-19. The sequencing sample was made of PBMCs or T cells enriched from blood (not recorded which). The rearrangement uses TRBV5-1 and TRBJ1-1; TRBD1 matches 8 bases. The CDR3 coding sequence is TGCGCCAGCAGCCCAGGACAGGGATTTACTGAAGCTTTCTTT. Its translation is CASSPGQGFTEAFF.